One and the same sample provided the 20 T cell receptor beta chains below, sequenced in a study of T cells in Graves' hyperthyroidism and ophthalmopathy. Authors of the study amplified TCR beta CDR3 regions from RNA transcripts. The primer set for the first-round RT-PCR of the TCR CDR3 was HTBI. Via MiXCR, TCRdb re-called the multiplex PCR reads, giving one row per CDR3 protein. The sample lists hundreds of thousands of distinct CDR3 sequences, roughly an eighth seen once, with roughly 33% in the top ten. The sequenced sample was blood. These receptors were obtained from a woman aged 40-49 years with Graves' ophthalmopathy.

This clonotype was counted at least ten times. The V call is TRBV19, the J call TRBJ2-5; TRBD1 agrees at 11 bases. With V trimmed by 4 bases and J by 5 bases, 6 bases remained unmatched. This CDR3 is built from 15 residues. Looked up from germline, CDR1 is LNHDA and CDR2 is SQIVND (reference sequence). For the CDR3, the DNA is TGTGCCAGTAGTACGGACAGGGGGCAGTTGGAGACCCAGTACTTC. Encoded protein: CASSTDRGQLETQYF. Together with reference TRBV19 and TRBJ2-5, the CDR3 gives the full variable domain: DGGITQSPKYLFRKEGQNVTLSCEQNLNHDAMYWYRQDPGQGLRLIYYSQIVNDFQKGDIAEGYSVSREKKESFPLTVTSAQKNPTAFYLCASSTDRGQLETQYFGPGTRLLVL.

The chain joins TRBV3-1 to TRBJ1-2, with a possible D match to TRBD1 (6 bases). This CDR3 is built from 15 residues. Germline CDR1 is LGHDT and CDR2 is YNNKEL (reference sequence). The V gene lost 0 bases and the J gene lost 6 bases, with 14 bases spanning the gap. The CDR3 protein is CASSQDHGGDNGYTF. The CDR3 region has the DNA TGTGCCAGCAGCCAAGATCACGGGGGGGACAATGGCTACACCTTC.

This clonotype was seen repeatedly, ten times or more. The rearrangement joins TRBV10-3 to TRBJ1-1; TRBD1 is a possible D gene (6 bases). Germline V gene sequence: CDR1 ENHRY, CDR2 SYGVKD. V was cut by 6 bases and J by 3 bases, with 17 bases left in between. The CDR3 spans 15 residues. DNA of the CDR3: TGTGCCATCAGGGGGGCAGAAAGGGGAGACACTGAAGCTTTCTTT. Protein sequence: CAIRGAERGDTEAFF.

This clonotype has more than one count but fewer than ten. The chain is built from TRBV19 and TRBJ2-7, with TRBD1 identical over 10 bases. The CDR3 is made up of 15 amino acids. Germline CDR1 reads LNHDA; CDR2 reads SQIVND (reference sequence). J was trimmed by 2 bases and V by 6 bases; bases with no gene match: 7. The CDR3 is CASRPRDRGTYEQYF. CDR3 nucleotides: TGTGCCAGTAGACCCAGGGACAGGGGCACCTACGAGCAGTACTTC.

The chain is built from TRBV19 and TRBJ2-2, with TRBD1 matching 9 bases. CDR1 and CDR2 (germline): LNHDA, SQIVND (reference sequence). The CDR3 extends over 16 amino acids. Losses at the gene ends were 6 bases for V and 2 bases for J; bases not matched to a gene: 7. CDR3 nucleotide sequence: TGTGCCAGTAGGGACAGGGGAGGAGATAACACCGGGGAGCTGTTTTTT. Its protein is CASRDRGGDNTGELFF.

This clonotype was seen a few times. The V gene is TRBV13, the J gene TRBJ2-2; 7 bases fit TRBD1. This CDR3 comprises 17 residues. Looked up from germline, CDR1 is PRHDT and CDR2 is FYEKMQ (reference sequence). The J segment lost 4 bases and the V segment lost 5 bases, leaving 13 bases of the junction unmatched. The DNA for the CDR3 is TGTGCCAGCAGCGCAGAAGGGGGCGAACCCGGCACCGGGGAGCTGTTTTTT. Protein: CASSAEGGEPGTGELFF.

The sample holds a few counts of this clonotype. The chain carries TRBV11-2 and TRBJ2-7; unclear D gene. Germline CDR1 and CDR2: SGHAT and FQNNGV. V lost 1 base and J 3 bases, leaving 10 bases between the germline ends. This CDR3 is 14 amino acids long. CDR3 sequence reads: CASSLGGFDYEQYF. CDR3 coding DNA: TGTGCCAGCAGCTTAGGTGGGTTCGACTACGAGCAGTACTTC.

This clonotype was counted only a few times. The rearrangement joins TRBV7-9 to TRBJ2-7; D assignment may be TRBD1 or TRBD2 (6 bases each). Trimming shortened V by 5 bases and J by 4 bases, and 15 bases separated the two germline ends. Germline V gives CDR1 SEHNR, CDR2 FQNEAQ (reference sequence). The CDR3 has 14 residues. CDR3 nucleotide sequence: TGTGCCAGCAGCCAGACGGGGGCTACTTACGAGCAGTACTTC. Translation gives CASSQTGATYEQYF.

This clonotype was counted at least ten times. The V and J genes are TRBV27 and TRBJ2-3; 9 bases map to TRBD1. J lost 6 bases, V lost 5 bases, and 9 bases had no gene match. Germline V gene data show CDR1 as MNHEY and CDR2 as SMNVEV (reference sequence). CDR3 size: 15 residues. The CDR3 DNA sequence: TGTGCCAGCAGTGGACGGGACAGGGAGGGCGATACGCAGTATTTT. As protein: CASSGRDREGDTQYF.

This clonotype was detected ten times or more. The CDR3 DNA reads as TGTGCCAGCAGCTTAGGTACTAGAACAGATACGCAGTATTTT. Translating gives CASSLGTRTDTQYF. This chain joins TRBV13 and TRBJ2-3; TRBD2 is a possible D gene (5 bases). The CDR3 is 14 amino acids. Trimming cost V 0 bases and J 3 bases, with 7 bases left between them. Germline CDR1 and CDR2: PRHDT and FYEKMQ (reference sequence).

This clonotype has ten or more counts. The chain recombines TRBV2 with TRBJ2-3, with 9 bases matching TRBD1. This CDR3 contains 15 residues. The V gene's germline CDR1 is SNHLY and CDR2 FYNNEI. V shed 4 bases, J shed 3 bases, and the junction held 5 bases outside the gene matches. As DNA, the CDR3 is TGTGCCAGCAGTGTTGGGACAGGGAATACAGATACGCAGTATTTT. Residues: CASSVGTGNTDTQYF.

This clonotype was observed at least ten times. This rearrangement joins TRBV6-1 to TRBJ2-3; 11 bases align to TRBD1. CDR3 length: 15 amino acids. CDR1 and CDR2 from the germline V gene are MNHNS and SASEGT. The trim removed 7 bases at V and 1 base at J, leaving 4 bases unmatched. Here the CDR3 reads CASTLGQGGTDTQYF. DNA for the CDR3: TGTGCCAGCACGCTGGGACAGGGGGGCACAGATACGCAGTATTTT.

This clonotype was seen many times. This chain links TRBV2 with TRBJ1-1; the D gene is possibly TRBD1 (5 bases). The CDR3 sequence is 12 residues long. Germline V gene data show CDR1 as SNHLY and CDR2 as FYNNEI. V dropped 6 bases and J dropped 5 bases, with 10 bases sitting between them. CDR3 nucleotides: TGTGCCAGCAGGACGGGGGTTACTGAAGCTTTCTTT. As protein: CASRTGVTEAFF. Full variable domain (missing parts from reference TRBV2 and TRBJ1-1): EPEVTQTPSHQVTQMGQEVILRCVPISNHLYFYWYRQILGQKVEFLVSFYNNEISEKSEIFDDQFSVERPDGSNFTLKIRSTKLEDSAMYFCASRTGVTEAFFGQGTRLTVV.

The J gene is TRBJ1-2, the V gene TRBV10-3, with 9 bases aligning to TRBD1. CDR3 length: 14 amino acids. J was trimmed by 8 bases and V by 6 bases; bases with no gene match: 10. Germline V lookup: CDR1 ENHRY, CDR2 SYGVKD. In DNA, the CDR3 is TGTGCCATCAGGGACCCGAACAGGGGGCGCGGCTACACCTTC. This translates into CAIRDPNRGRGYTF.

The rearrangement joins TRBV20-1 to TRBJ2-1; D may be TRBD1 (6 bases). The V end lost 3 bases, the J end lost 6 bases, and 15 bases lay between the germline ends. This CDR3 has 14 amino acids. Germline CDR1 DFQATT, CDR2 SNEGSKA (reference sequence). CDR3 sequence: CSARRQVVGNEQFF. In nucleotides, the CDR3 is TGCAGTGCTAGGCGACAGGTTGTAGGCAATGAGCAGTTCTTC.

This sequence joins TRBV19 and TRBJ1-2; no definite D call. With 2 bases removed from V and 4 bases from J, the gap between germline ends came to 8 bases. Germline V gene data show CDR1 as LNHDA and CDR2 as SQIVND (reference sequence). There are 13 residues in the CDR3. The DNA of the CDR3 is TGTGCCAGTAGTATACTGGGTTTCTATGGCTACACCTTC. This encodes CASSILGFYGYTF.

The chain carries TRBV12-3 or TRBV12-4 and TRBJ1-2; TRBD1 might be the D (6 bases). The CDR3 has 13 amino acids. Deletions cut 6 bases from V and 8 bases from J, with 16 bases between. CDR3 nucleotide sequence: TGTGCCAGCAGCCAAGACCCGACAGGCGGCTACACCTTC. Translation: CASSQDPTGGYTF.

This clonotype has a handful of counts. The chain links TRBV25-1 to TRBJ2-2, with D possibly called TRBD1 or TRBD2 (5 bases each). The V gene lost 0 bases and the J gene lost 4 bases, with 12 bases spanning the gap. The CDR3 loop spans 16 amino acids. From germline, CDR1 is MGHDK and CDR2 SYGVNS. CDR3 sequence (DNA): TGTGCCAGCAGTGAATATGAGGGAAGGGGCACCGGGGAGCTGTTTTTT. Its translation: CASSEYEGRGTGELFF.

The chain employs TRBV10-3 and TRBJ2-2, with TRBD1 matching 8 bases. This CDR3 has 18 amino acids. V dropped 3 bases and J dropped 4; count of bases not matched to a gene: 13. In germline, CDR1 is ENHRY, CDR2 SYGVKD. CDR3 nucleotide sequence: TGTGCCATCAGTGAAACTCTCCTCCTGGACAGGGCCACCGGGGAGCTGTTTTTT. Translated, it gives CAISETLLLDRATGELFF.

This clonotype has a handful of counts. V gene TRBV20-1 combines with J gene TRBJ2-1, with 10 bases lining up with TRBD1. The germline CDR1 and CDR2 sequences are DFQATT and SNEGSKA (reference sequence). The CDR3 runs to 16 residues. The J segment lost 7 bases and the V segment lost 1 base, leaving 10 bases of the junction unmatched. CDR3 sequence: CSARGVDRGRRNEQFF. As DNA, the CDR3 is TGCAGTGCTAGAGGGGTAGACAGGGGGCGCAGGAATGAGCAGTTCTTC.